This TCR beta chain is drawn from a study of CD8 T cells in ankylosing spondylitis. Findings of the study overall: In peripheral blood, disease-linked CD8+ clones occurred at relatively low frequencies. A motif of under 10 highly homologous TCR beta variants was seen as apparently characteristic of ankylosing spondylitis blood. The clones that were linked to disease were reported to be significantly enriched in matched synovial fluid samples from ankylosing spondylitis patients.

TCRdb ran MiXCR on the 5' RACE reads and lists one entry per CDR3 protein. The sample records 450,000 or so distinct CDR3 sequences, 25% to 30% being singletons. This clonotype appeared a few times. Its specificity is unknown. CDR1 and CDR2 (germline): SGHRS, YFSETQ. The CDR3 is made up of 15 amino acids. Trimming shortened V by 6 bases and J by 3 bases, and 17 bases separated the two germline ends. J is TRBJ2-3 and V is TRBV5-1; possibly TRBD1 for D (6 bases). The origin of this receptor is a male donor with ankylosing spondylitis. The sequenced material came from blood, either unsorted or a sorted T cell fraction (not recorded which). The CDR3 coding sequence is TGCGCCAGCAACCGGGTCCCCACAGGGACAGATACGCAGTATTTT. Encoded protein: CASNRVPTGTDTQYF.